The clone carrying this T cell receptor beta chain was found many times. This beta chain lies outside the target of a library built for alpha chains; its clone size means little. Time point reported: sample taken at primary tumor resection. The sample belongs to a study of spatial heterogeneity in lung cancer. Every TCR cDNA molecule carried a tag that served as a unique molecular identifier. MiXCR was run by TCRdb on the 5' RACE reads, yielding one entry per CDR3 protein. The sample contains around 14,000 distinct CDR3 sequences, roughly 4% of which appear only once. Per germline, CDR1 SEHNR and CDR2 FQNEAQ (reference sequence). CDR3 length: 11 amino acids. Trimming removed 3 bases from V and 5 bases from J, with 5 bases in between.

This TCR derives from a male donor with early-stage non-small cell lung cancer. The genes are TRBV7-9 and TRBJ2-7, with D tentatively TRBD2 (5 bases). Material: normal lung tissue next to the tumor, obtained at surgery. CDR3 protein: CASSLGDEQYF. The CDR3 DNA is TGTGCCAGCAGCTTGGGAGACGAGCAGTACTTC.